This TCR beta chain emerged from a study of T cell responses to AZD1222 COVID-19 vaccine. The data were produced by immunoSEQ multiplex PCR, yet TCRdb's version contains in-frame clones alone and is incomplete. The sample records 170,000 or so clones, approximately 90% being singletons. Study results and caveats: Clonal diversity was possibly underestimated; the donors were predominantly white British and more often female. The study reported that nearly half of spike-specific TCRs target unmutated variant regions.

The CDR3 consists of 14 residues. CDR1 is SGHRS and CDR2 is YFSETQ in the germline V gene. The V gene lost 1 base and the J gene lost 3 bases, with 11 bases spanning the gap. On this clone: The antigen remains undetermined.

The gene calls are TRBV5-1 and TRBJ2-7; D is perhaps TRBD2 (5 bases). This sample comprised peripheral blood, obtained on day 0 of AZD1222 vaccination. The sequence came from an adult in good health. The CDR3 DNA reads as TGCGCCAGCAGCTTGACAATTGGGAGCTACGAGCAGTACTTC. Amino acid sequence: CASSLTIGSYEQYF.